The T cell receptor (beta chain) described here comes from a study of T cells in Graves' hyperthyroidism and ophthalmopathy. CDR1 is MNHEY and CDR2 is SVGAGI in the germline V gene. The ends were cut back, 6 bases at V and 7 bases at J, with 18 bases in the middle. The CDR3 loop spans 14 amino acids. This clonotype was recorded many times. Researchers amplified the TCR beta CDR3 regions from RNA transcripts. First-round RT-PCR with HTBI primers amplified the TCR CDR3 region. TCRdb fed the multiplex PCR reads into MiXCR, producing one record per CDR3 protein. The data contain under 300,000 distinct CDR3 sequences, around 25% of them singletons.

This TCR derives from a man aged 35-49 years with Graves' hyperthyroidism that later progressed to Graves' ophthalmopathy. Sequenced input: blood. The chain uses TRBV6-5 and TRBJ1-1, with D perhaps TRBD1 (5 bases). The CDR3 loop is CASRAPNGGYEAFF. The DNA for the CDR3 is TGTGCCAGCAGGGCGCCGAATGGGGGATATGAAGCTTTCTTT.